This T cell receptor (beta chain) is from a study of T cell clonotyping in hematopoietic cell transplantation. Looking at the study overall: Cytoreduction preceded collection of pretransplant recipient samples. Study observations and caveats: Higher Inverse Simpson Index values in graft donor and pretransplant recipient predicted broader posttransplant TCR diversity. CD4 and CD8 repertoire contributions could not be separated without sorting.

The time point here: recipient sample about 28 days before transplant, after cytoreduction. Recipient blood drawn about 28 days pretransplant and days 30, 100, 180 after. As regards this clone: The antigen is undetermined.

V lost 4 bases, J lost 4 bases, and 7 bases stayed unmatched. Germline values: CDR1 MNHEY, CDR2 SMNVEV (reference sequence). The CDR3 consists of 15 residues. Repertoires were generated with immunoSEQ multiplex PCR, while TCRdb's copy carries only in-frame clones and drops some. The table includes tens of thousands of clones, 75% to 90% detected once. The TCR was taken from a man between 60 and 75 years old with acute myeloid leukemia. Some clones in this sample may be carry-over from other donors' samples. Sequenced material: peripheral blood mononuclear cells, taken before stem cell transplant. The chain couples TRBV27 to TRBJ1-2; 9 nucleotides agree with TRBD1. The DNA of the CDR3 is TGTGCCAGCAGTTCCGGAAACAGGGGGCTCTATGGCTACACCTTC. Translating it yields CASSSGNRGLYGYTF.